This T cell receptor (beta chain) derives from a study of blood T cell repertoires in COVID-19. On the study more broadly: The origin of the acute and convalescent COVID-19 samples was the United States, Italy and Spain. Nucleic acid was either cDNA or gDNA, and it came from T cells, B-cell-depleted T cells, or PBMCs.

This clone was recorded only once. Methods used by the authors: For nucleated cells, counts were estimated from reference gene primer amplification. Data came from immunoSEQ multiplex PCR; TCRdb stores just in-frame clones and leaves some out. The V and J calls and the clone size are those of that table, but D and trimming were determined from the DNA. Of approximately 110,000 clones in the sample, around 90% were seen once. Looked up from germline, CDR1 is SGHAT and CDR2 is FQNNGV. Trimming removed 5 bases from V and 1 base from J; junction bases left unmatched: 4. The CDR3 runs 14 residues. The clonotype originates from a human donor in a cohort sampled during active COVID-19. Source material: peripheral blood. The gene calls are TRBV11-2 and TRBJ1-1, with 7 bases that match TRBD1. The chain's CDR3 is CASSRRQGNTEAFF. The CDR3 nucleotides read TGTGCCAGCAGCAGACGACAGGGGAACACTGAAGCTTTCTTT.